The 13 T cell receptor beta chains in this list originate from one sample, sequenced in a study of tumor-infiltrating lymphocytes in localized non-small cell lung cancer. The repertoire was sequenced with immunoSEQ multiplex PCR; TCRdb's copy has only in-frame clones and lacks some. The sample lists 25,000 to 30,000 clones, 70% to 90% occurring once. The sequenced sample was lung tumor tissue. These receptor sequences come from a human donor with non-small cell lung cancer.

The chain joins TRBV4-3 to TRBJ2-3, with D possibly matching TRBD2 (6 bases). The CDR3 loop spans 16 amino acids. From germline, CDR1 is LGHNA and CDR2 YSLEER. V lost 2 bases to trimming and J lost 4 bases, with 16 bases between them. Written as DNA, the CDR3 is TGCGCCAGCAGCCAAAGCCTAGGGACTGGGCCAGATACGCAGTATTTT. This encodes CASSQSLGTGPDTQYF.

The rearrangement links TRBV4-3 to TRBJ2-2; 10 bases agree with TRBD1. With 0 bases clipped from V and 5 bases from J, the junction kept 0 bases outside the gene matches. CDR1 and CDR2 from the germline V gene are LGHNA and YSLEER. The CDR3 runs 15 residues. CDR3 loop: CASSQEGQGTGELFF. CDR3 nucleotide sequence: TGCGCCAGCAGCCAAGAGGGACAGGGGACCGGGGAGCTGTTTTTT.

This rearrangement joins TRBV6-5 to TRBJ2-5; the D is unclear. The CDR3 loop spans 11 amino acids. V lost 6 bases and J 7 bases, leaving 9 bases between the germline ends. Germline CDR1 MNHEY, CDR2 SVGAGI. The CDR3 DNA sequence: TGTGCCAGCAGCGGGCCCCGGACCCAGTACTTC. Protein product: CASSGPRTQYF.

This clone was seen only once. This chain connects TRBV5-1 to TRBJ1-4; D possibly corresponds to TRBD1 (5 bases). This CDR3 contains 14 residues. Germline V gene lookup returns CDR1 SGHRS and CDR2 YFSETQ. Trimming stripped 1 base from V and 8 bases from J, with 12 bases between. The CDR3 here is CASSLSRDREKLFF. CDR3 nucleotides: TGCGCCAGCAGCTTGTCCAGGGATCGAGAAAAACTGTTTTTT.

The chain carries TRBV18 and TRBJ1-1; D call uncertain. There are 15 residues in the CDR3. With 2 bases removed from V and 4 bases from J, the gap between germline ends came to 14 bases. Germline-derived CDR1 and CDR2 are KGHSH and LQKENI. Written as DNA, the CDR3 is TGTGCCAGCTCACCAAGAAGGGAGAGAAGCACTGAAGCTTTCTTT. Translated: CASSPRRERSTEAFF.

The chain joins TRBV19 to TRBJ2-5, with 9 nucleotides matching TRBD1. The CDR3 covers 18 residues. Per germline, CDR1 LNHDA and CDR2 SQIVND (reference sequence). The J segment lost 5 bases and the V segment lost 4 bases, leaving 17 bases of the junction unmatched. CDR3 nucleotide sequence: TGTGCCAGTAGTAGGCGACAGGGGGTCCCCCGTCGTCGGGAGACCCAGTACTTC. Protein: CASSRRQGVPRRRETQYF.

By share, this clone ranks as medium-sized. The gene calls are TRBV7-8 and TRBJ1-6; D might be TRBD1 (5 bases). CDR1 SGHVS and CDR2 FQNEAQ come from the germline V gene. The V end lost 2 bases, the J end lost 8 bases, and 13 bases lay between the germline ends. This CDR3 contains 15 residues. The CDR3 loop reads CASSLSFGRDSPLHF. The DNA of the CDR3 is TGTGCCAGCAGCTTAAGCTTCGGCAGGGATTCACCCCTCCACTTT.

The chain uses TRBV7-2 and TRBJ2-5; D possibly corresponds to TRBD1 (5 bases). The V gene lost 3 bases and the J gene lost 6 bases, with 14 bases spanning the gap. Germline V gene data show CDR1 as SGHTA and CDR2 as FQGNSA. CDR3 length equals 14 residues. The CDR3 loop reads CASSLGRAEKTQYF. Here the CDR3 DNA reads TGTGCCAGCAGCTTGGGCAGGGCCGAAAAGACCCAGTACTTC.

Comments on this clone: Germline is not matched at one junction end, which may reflect a read error. The chain couples TRBV4-3 to TRBJ1-4; the match to TRBD1 covers 9 bases. The CDR3 is made up of 16 amino acids. CDR1 and CDR2 (germline): LGHNA, YSLEER. The CDR3 coding sequence is TGCGCCAGCAGCAAAGAGGCGACAGGGGGGAATGAAAAACTGTTTTTT. Protein sequence: CASSKEATGGNEKLFF.

This clone was picked up a small number of times. This chain uses TRBV7-2 with TRBJ2-7; TRBD1 matches at 8 bases. CDR1 is SGHTA and CDR2 is FQGNSA in the germline V gene. V lost 5 bases and J lost 4; bases outside the gene matches: 7. CDR3 length: 14 amino acids. This chain's CDR3 is CASSLPDRVYEQYF. CDR3 DNA: TGTGCCAGCAGCCTCCCGGACAGGGTATACGAGCAGTACTTC.

This chain links TRBV18 with TRBJ2-7; TRBD1 matches 8 bases. Germline V gene data show CDR1 as KGHSH and CDR2 as LQKENI. CDR3 length: 14 residues. The V gene end was trimmed by 4 bases and the J gene end by 3 bases; junction bases not matched to a gene: 5. CDR3 amino acids: CASSLNDRGYEQYF. The DNA of the CDR3 is TGTGCCAGCTCACTTAATGACAGGGGCTACGAGCAGTACTTC.

A single count supports this clone. The chain uses TRBV4-2 and TRBJ2-7, with TRBD1 as a possible D gene (5 bases). Trimming stripped 0 bases from V and 4 bases from J, with 25 bases between. The CDR3 runs to 19 residues. Per germline, CDR1 LGHNA and CDR2 YNFKEQ. The CDR3 is CASSQDSGVSGSLSYEQYF. CDR3 coding DNA: TGTGCCAGCAGCCAAGACTCTGGCGTGTCAGGGTCCCTATCTTACGAGCAGTACTTC.

J is TRBJ2-7 and V is TRBV5-5; D may correspond to TRBD1 or TRBD2 (5 bases each). Trimming removed 7 bases at V and 3 bases at J, with 20 bases between. This CDR3 spans 15 amino acids. Germline assignment: CDR1 SGHKS and CDR2 YYEKEE (reference sequence). This CDR3 reads CASRDEGLIGYEQYF. The CDR3 DNA reads TGTGCCAGCCGGGACGAGGGGCTGATAGGCTACGAGCAGTACTTC.